Below, 25 T cell receptor beta chains from the same sample are listed, as sequenced in a study of somatic mutations in cytotoxic T cells in rheumatoid arthritis. Using immunoSEQ multiplex PCR, the repertoire was profiled, and TCRdb retains in-frame clones only, with some absent. The sample carries fewer than 20,000 clones, roughly 77% recorded once. Material for sequencing was CD8+ T cells sorted from blood. These receptors were taken from an adult with rheumatoid arthritis.

V usage is TRBV7-8 and J usage is TRBJ2-5; 8 bases are a match to TRBD2. This CDR3 has 15 amino acids. Germline CDR1 is SGHVS and CDR2 is FQNEAQ. J was trimmed by 5 bases and V by 1 base; bases with no gene match: 6. The CDR3 region is CASSLGVGGGETQYF. CDR3 sequence (DNA): TGTGCCAGCAGCTTAGGGGTTGGCGGGGGGGAGACCCAGTACTTC.

The chain carries TRBV7-2 and TRBJ2-6; D remains unclear. V dropped 3 bases and J dropped 0 bases, with 3 bases sitting between them. This CDR3 is 14 amino acids long. Germline V gives CDR1 SGHTA, CDR2 FQGNSA. CDR3 region: CASSFPSGANVLTF. In DNA, the CDR3 is TGTGCCAGCAGCTTCCCCTCTGGGGCCAACGTCCTGACTTTC.

In its sample, this clone was seen once. The rearrangement uses TRBV15 and TRBJ2-1; TRBD1 might be the D (6 bases). The CDR3 consists of 17 residues. The germline V gene has CDR1 LNHNV and CDR2 YYDKDF (reference sequence). Deletions cut 1 base from V and 1 base from J, with 14 bases between. The CDR3 protein is CATSRGRVGGSYNEQFF. In nucleotides, the CDR3 is TGTGCCACCAGCAGAGGGCGTGTAGGGGGTTCCTACAATGAGCAGTTCTTC. Full variable domain (outside the CDR3, taken from reference TRBV15 and TRBJ2-1): DAMVIQNPRYQVTQFGKPVTLSCSQTLNHNVMYWYQQKSSQAPKLLFHYYDKDFNNEADTPDNFQSRRPNTSFCFLDIRSPGLGDTAMYLCATSRGRVGGSYNEQFFGPGTRLTVL.

V and J are TRBV4-1 and TRBJ2-3; 7 nucleotides align to TRBD2. V gave up 4 bases and J gave up 3 bases; unmatched junction bases: 10. CDR3 length: 16 amino acids. Germline V lookup: CDR1 MGHRA, CDR2 YSYEKL. The CDR3 DNA reads as TGCGCCAGCAGCCTGCTCGCGGGGGTGGGTACAGATACGCAGTATTTT. Residues: CASSLLAGVGTDTQYF.

V is TRBV6-5 and J is TRBJ1-5, with TRBD1 matching 7 bases. The CDR3 sequence is 14 residues long. V dropped 6 bases and J dropped 9; count of bases not matched to a gene: 11. CDR1 and CDR2 from the germline V gene are MNHEY and SVGAGI. The CDR3 DNA follows: TGTGCCAGCAGCCCCGGACAGGAGAATATGCCCCAGCATTTT. Translation: CASSPGQENMPQHF.

The CDR3, as DNA: TGTGCCAGCAGTCCCAGAGGGACTGGAAACACCATATATTTT. As protein: CASSPRGTGNTIYF. J is TRBJ1-3 and V is TRBV6-1, with D hard to call. The CDR3 is 14 amino acids. From germline, CDR1 is MNHNS and CDR2 SASEGT. The germline V and J ends were trimmed by 5 bases and 2 bases, with 10 bases remaining between them.

The chain recombines TRBV7-9 with TRBJ2-7; no clear D gene. Trimming cost V 3 bases and J 2 bases, with 5 bases left between them. CDR1 is SEHNR, CDR2 FQNEAQ, per germline (reference sequence). The CDR3 spans 12 residues. CDR3 amino acids: CASSFSPYEQYV. CDR3 nucleotide sequence: TGTGCCAGCAGCTTCTCTCCCTACGAGCAGTACGTC.

This chain uses TRBV6-1 with TRBJ2-2; D perhaps matches TRBD2 (5 bases). Germline CDR1 and CDR2: MNHNS and SASEGT. The germline V and J ends were trimmed by 10 bases and 2 bases, with 17 bases remaining between them. This CDR3 contains 15 residues. CDR3 nucleotides: TGTGCCACCCTAGGGAGCGATTCTAACACCGGGGAGCTGTTTTTT. Its translation is CATLGSDSNTGELFF.

The chain carries TRBV6-5 and TRBJ1-1, with 7 bases identical to TRBD1. CDR3 length: 15 residues. Germline CDR1 MNHEY, CDR2 SVGAGI. V lost 2 bases, J lost 1 base, and 4 bases stayed unmatched. The CDR3 is CASSYGTVENTEAFF. In nucleotides, the CDR3 is TGTGCCAGCAGTTACGGGACAGTGGAGAACACTGAAGCTTTCTTT.

V gene TRBV9 combines with J gene TRBJ1-5, with a possible D match to TRBD1 (6 bases). The V end lost 4 bases, the J end lost 0 bases, and 8 bases lay between the germline ends. The CDR3 extends over 14 amino acids. The germline CDR1 and CDR2 sequences are SGDLS and YYNGEE. This CDR3 reads CASSPDSSNQPQHF. CDR3 DNA: TGTGCCAGCAGCCCGGACAGTAGCAATCAGCCCCAGCATTTT.

V and J are TRBV27 and TRBJ2-1; D is perhaps TRBD1 (5 bases). The germline V gene has CDR1 MNHEY and CDR2 SMNVEV (reference sequence). The V end was cut by 5 bases, the J end by 3 bases, with 14 bases between. The CDR3 runs to 15 residues. The CDR3 loop is CASSPQEQGYNEQFF. The CDR3 DNA is TGTGCCAGCAGTCCACAGGAGCAGGGCTACAATGAGCAGTTCTTC.

The V gene is TRBV9, the J gene TRBJ2-3; no clear D gene. The germline V gene has CDR1 SGDLS and CDR2 YYNGEE. V lost 4 bases to trimming and J lost 4 bases, with 13 bases between them. The CDR3 spans 14 residues. The CDR3 protein is CASSSRTWADTQYF. The CDR3 coding sequence is TGTGCCAGCAGCTCCCGGACGTGGGCAGATACGCAGTATTTT.

The chain joins TRBV4-1 to TRBJ2-5; D is perhaps TRBD2 (7 bases). This CDR3 is 14 amino acids long. Trimming stripped 5 bases from V and 5 bases from J, with 15 bases between. CDR1 and CDR2 (germline): MGHRA, YSYEKL. The CDR3 bases are TGCGCCAGCAGCACCTCGGGGGGCCTTGAGACCCAGTACTTC. Amino acid sequence: CASSTSGGLETQYF.

The chain carries TRBV6-5 and TRBJ2-1, with D possibly being TRBD1 (5 bases). This CDR3 contains 13 residues. Trimming shortened V by 5 bases and J by 6 bases, and 11 bases separated the two germline ends. Germline V gives CDR1 MNHEY, CDR2 SVGAGI. DNA of the CDR3: TGTGCCAGCAGTATCACACAGGTCAATGAGCAGTTCTTC. It translates to CASSITQVNEQFF.

The chain is built from TRBV27 and TRBJ2-7; possibly TRBD2 for D (5 bases). The germline gives CDR1 MNHEY, CDR2 SMNVEV (reference sequence). There are 14 residues in the CDR3. V gave up 3 bases and J gave up 5 bases, with 14 bases separating them. The DNA for the CDR3 is TGTGCCAGCAGTTTCGGTCTCGGGGTCGACGAGCAGTACTTC. It translates to CASSFGLGVDEQYF.

This clone was seen just once. The chain recombines TRBV27 with TRBJ1-1; a weak D match, TRBD1 (6 bases). The CDR3 length is 14 residues. V was pared by 4 bases and J by 1 base, with 10 bases between. The V gene's germline CDR1 is MNHEY and CDR2 SMNVEV (reference sequence). CDR3 sequence reads: CASSWSGANTEAFF. CDR3 DNA: TGTGCCAGCAGTTGGTCAGGGGCGAACACTGAAGCTTTCTTT.

The CDR3 DNA follows: TGCGCCAGCAGCTTGACGGGAAGCACCGGGGAGCTGTTTTTT. It is translated as CASSLTGSTGELFF. The rearrangement joins TRBV5-1 to TRBJ2-2, with D possibly TRBD2 on 5 matching bases. The CDR3 consists of 14 residues. V lost 1 base to trimming and J lost 4 bases, with 8 bases between them. CDR1 and CDR2 from the germline V gene are SGHRS and YFSETQ.

The rearrangement uses TRBV13 and TRBJ2-5, with a tentative D call TRBD1 (5 bases). This CDR3 spans 15 amino acids. Trimming left V 0 bases short and J 1 base short, with 9 bases between. Germline loops: CDR1 PRHDT, CDR2 FYEKMQ (reference sequence). This CDR3 reads CASSLGLRVQETQYF. DNA of the CDR3: TGTGCCAGCAGCTTAGGCCTCAGGGTCCAAGAGACCCAGTACTTC.

The chain is built from TRBV10-2 and TRBJ2-5, with 11 nucleotides matching TRBD2. The CDR3 totals 14 residues. The germline V gene encodes CDR1 WSHSY and CDR2 SAAADI. The V and J ends lost 7 bases and 4 bases, in that order; junction bases with no gene match: 5. The CDR3 DNA reads as TGCGCCAGCACCTTAGCGGGGGGGCCAGAGACCCAGTACTTC. Its translation is CASTLAGGPETQYF.

This rearrangement joins TRBV28 to TRBJ1-5, with a weak D call TRBD1 (6 bases). The CDR3 is 14 residues long. Looked up from germline, CDR1 is MDHEN and CDR2 is SYDVKM. V lost 8 bases to trimming and J lost 6 bases, with 17 bases between them. The CDR3 reads CASEGPGASQPQHF. CDR3 nucleotides: TGTGCCAGCGAGGGCCCGGGGGCGAGTCAGCCCCAGCATTTT.

The chain links TRBV11-2 to TRBJ2-5; D might be TRBD2 (7 bases). The CDR3 has 15 amino acids. Germline CDR1 reads SGHAT; CDR2 reads FQNNGV. V lost 0 bases, J lost 4 bases, and 12 bases lay in between. CDR3 sequence: CASSLEVGGRETQYF. CDR3 DNA: TGTGCCAGCAGCTTAGAAGTGGGGGGGCGAGAGACCCAGTACTTC.

The chain combines TRBV28 with TRBJ1-3; D is unresolved. The CDR3 has 14 residues. Germline V gene data show CDR1 as MDHEN and CDR2 as SYDVKM. V gave up 4 bases and J gave up 0 bases, with 7 bases separating them. The CDR3 loop reads CASSWYSSGNTIYF. DNA for the CDR3: TGTGCCAGCAGTTGGTACAGCTCTGGAAACACCATATATTTT.

The chain has TRBV7-9 and TRBJ2-3, with D perhaps matching TRBD1 (5 bases). CDR1 SEHNR and CDR2 FQNEAQ come from the germline V gene (reference sequence). The CDR3 runs 13 residues. V gave up 3 bases and J gave up 4 bases, with 8 bases separating them. The CDR3 here is CASSFLGPDTQYF. The DNA for the CDR3 is TGTGCCAGCAGCTTTTTGGGGCCAGATACGCAGTATTTT.

V gene TRBV7-8 combines with J gene TRBJ1-1; D may be TRBD1 (5 bases). V lost 2 bases to trimming and J lost 7 bases, with 14 bases between them. CDR3 length: 14 residues. The germline V gene has CDR1 SGHVS and CDR2 FQNEAQ. The CDR3 coding sequence is TGTGCCAGCAGCTTAAGGGGAGAGGTTTATGAAGCTTTCTTT. Protein: CASSLRGEVYEAFF.

The chain has TRBV9 and TRBJ2-4; D gene ambiguous. Per germline, CDR1 SGDLS and CDR2 YYNGEE. The CDR3 consists of 13 residues. Trimming took off 1 base at V and 3 bases at J, with 5 bases between the two ends. CDR3 in DNA: TGTGCCAGCAGCGTATGGGACAAAAACATTCAGTACTTC. Translation gives CASSVWDKNIQYF.